These 32 T cell receptor beta chains share one sample of origin, sequenced in a study of cytomegalovirus exposure and HLA in healthy donors. 13 Jbeta primers and 60 Vbeta primers were used for the PCR. Some clones are missing from TCRdb's copy, which holds only in-frame ones; the method was immunoSEQ multiplex PCR. The table includes 120,000 to 150,000 clones, roughly 88% detected once. What was sequenced was PBMCs. Receptors were obtained from a woman aged 40 to 49 in good health and CMV-seronegative.

The gene calls are TRBV2 and TRBJ2-1; D is perhaps TRBD1 (5 bases). This CDR3 is built from 15 residues. V was shortened by 3 bases and J by 2 bases, with 11 bases between the two germline ends. The germline V gene has CDR1 SNHLY and CDR2 FYNNEI. CDR3 DNA: TGTGCCAGCAGTGACCAGGGATCACCCTACAATGAGCAGTTCTTC. Encoded protein: CASSDQGSPYNEQFF.

The chain recombines TRBV27 with TRBJ2-5; possibly TRBD2 for D (6 bases). The CDR3 consists of 13 residues. CDR1 is MNHEY, CDR2 SMNVEV, per germline (reference sequence). Trimming took 2 bases from V and 4 from J, leaving 8 bases between them. The CDR3 here is CASSLIGRETQYF. The CDR3 region has the DNA TGTGCCAGCAGTTTAATCGGGAGAGAGACCCAGTACTTC.

The chain uses TRBV11-2 and TRBJ2-4; D is unresolved. Germline CDR1 SGHAT, CDR2 FQNNGV. This CDR3 has 19 amino acids. V lost 0 bases and J 0 bases, leaving 18 bases between the germline ends. CDR3 nucleotides: TGTGCCAGCAGCTTAGATCTGAGAGGCCGGATACTAGCCAAAAACATTCAGTACTTC. Translated: CASSLDLRGRILAKNIQYF.

The chain carries TRBV5-1 and TRBJ1-4, with D uncertain. The V gene's germline CDR1 is SGHRS and CDR2 YFSETQ. Trimming took off 1 base at V and 4 bases at J, with 5 bases between the two ends. The CDR3 is made up of 13 amino acids. This CDR3 is CASSLTVNEKLFF. CDR3 bases: TGCGCCAGCAGCTTGACAGTTAATGAAAAACTGTTTTTT.

This clone was seen a handful of times. The chain links TRBV7-9 to TRBJ1-1; TRBD1 might be the D (5 bases). V lost 5 bases, J lost 7 bases, and 11 bases lay in between. The length of the CDR3 is 12 residues. Germline CDR1 SEHNR, CDR2 FQNEAQ (reference sequence). The DNA for the CDR3 is TGTGCCAGCAGCACCACGACAGTTGAAGCTTTCTTT. Its protein product is CASSTTTVEAFF.

The chain uses TRBV7-2 and TRBJ1-3, with unresolved D. This CDR3 has 14 amino acids. From germline, CDR1 is SGHTA and CDR2 FQGNSA. V was pared by 5 bases and J by 0 bases, with 8 bases between. The CDR3 nucleotides are TGTGCCAGCAGCCCCTATGTCTCTGGAAACACCATATATTTT. Translating gives CASSPYVSGNTIYF.

This clone was counted only a few times. Other DNA sequences in this specimen translate into the identical CDR3. The chain has TRBV19 and TRBJ2-1; 10 nucleotides match TRBD2. V trimming: 5 bases; J trimming: 0 bases; junction bases outside the gene matches: 1. The germline gives CDR1 LNHDA, CDR2 SQIVND (reference sequence). There are 15 residues in the CDR3. The CDR3 nucleotides are TGTGCCAGTAGTGGACTAGCGGCCTCCTACAATGAGCAGTTCTTC. This gives the protein CASSGLAASYNEQFF. Drawing the rest from reference TRBV19 and TRBJ2-1, the complete variable domain is DGGITQSPKYLFRKEGQNVTLSCEQNLNHDAMYWYRQDPGQGLRLIYYSQIVNDFQKGDIAEGYSVSREKKESFPLTVTSAQKNPTAFYLCASSGLAASYNEQFFGPGTRLTVL.

Points on this clone: Other DNA sequences of this sample code for an identical CDR3. The chain links TRBV7-2 to TRBJ2-7; 8 positions agree with TRBD2. V gave up 1 base and J gave up 4 bases; unmatched junction bases: 6. The germline CDR1 and CDR2 sequences are SGHTA and FQGNSA. The CDR3 runs to 15 residues. CDR3 nucleotide sequence: TGTGCCAGCAGCTTAGGTCTAGCGGGTACTTACGAGCAGTACTTC. Amino acids: CASSLGLAGTYEQYF.

The count of this clone is one. The V call is TRBV29-1, the J call TRBJ2-2; D unresolved. The germline V and J ends were trimmed by 6 bases and 4 bases, with 15 bases remaining between them. This CDR3 is built from 14 residues. The V gene's germline CDR1 is SQVTM and CDR2 ANQGSEA. The DNA of the CDR3 is TGCAGCGTGCGGTCCCGCGCGACCACCGGGGAGCTGTTTTTT. This translates into CSVRSRATTGELFF.

The genes are TRBV11-2 and TRBJ2-1; possible D gene TRBD1, 5 bases. Germline V gene sequence: CDR1 SGHAT, CDR2 FQNNGV. Trimming left V 1 base short and J 11 bases short, with 15 bases between. This CDR3 comprises 14 residues. The DNA of the CDR3 is TGTGCCAGCAGCTTAGGAACAGGCTTTACAAAGCAGTTCTTC. This gives the protein CASSLGTGFTKQFF.

The chain recombines TRBV5-4 with TRBJ2-7, with 10 bases aligning to TRBD2. Per the germline V gene, CDR1 is SGHNT and CDR2 is YYREEE (reference sequence). J was trimmed by 3 bases and V by 3 bases; bases with no gene match: 6. The CDR3 covers 15 residues. This CDR3 is CASSSGTSVNYEQYF. The CDR3 bases are TGTGCCAGCAGCTCCGGGACTAGCGTCAACTACGAGCAGTACTTC.

The rearrangement uses TRBV18 and TRBJ2-2, with 12 bases that match TRBD2. The germline gives CDR1 KGHSH, CDR2 LQKENI. The CDR3 length is 19 residues. V dropped 2 bases and J dropped 5; count of bases not matched to a gene: 12. CDR3 loop: CASSPVRLAGAERTGELFF. The CDR3 DNA sequence: TGTGCCAGCTCACCAGTCCGACTAGCGGGAGCGGAAAGAACCGGGGAGCTGTTTTTT.

The gene calls are TRBV7-9 and TRBJ2-3; TRBD1 matches 9 bases. The CDR3 runs 14 residues. Trimming took 4 bases from V and 8 from J; bases not matched to a gene: 7. The germline gives CDR1 SEHNR, CDR2 FQNEAQ (reference sequence). The CDR3 sequence: CASSSPGTGTTQYF. DNA for the CDR3: TGTGCCAGCAGCTCCCCCGGGACAGGGACTACGCAGTATTTT.

This chain joins TRBV6-5 and TRBJ1-3, with unresolved D. From germline, CDR1 is MNHEY and CDR2 SVGAGI. The CDR3 contains 14 residues. V lost 5 bases, J lost 4 bases, and 12 bases lay in between. The CDR3 bases are TGTGCCAGCAGTCAACAACCGGGGGGAAACACCATATATTTT. Translation gives CASSQQPGGNTIYF.

The chain carries TRBV28 and TRBJ2-5; weak D call: TRBD2 (7 bases). The germline gives CDR1 MDHEN, CDR2 SYDVKM. V was trimmed by 1 base and J by 4 bases, leaving 10 bases between them. The CDR3 length is 14 residues. CDR3 nucleotides: TGTGCCAGCAGTTTATCGGGGGGCGCAGAGACCCAGTACTTC. This encodes CASSLSGGAETQYF. Full variable domain (missing parts from reference TRBV28 and TRBJ2-5): DVKVTQSSRYLVKRTGEKVFLECVQDMDHENMFWYRQDPGLGLRLIYFSYDVKMKEKGDIPEGYSVSREKKERFSLILESASTNQTSMYLCASSLSGGAETQYFGPGTRLLVL.

About this clone itself: Relative to the germline gene, one junction end is altered; a read error may explain this. This chain uses TRBV7-9 with TRBJ2-2, with TRBD1 matching 7 bases. Germline V lookup: CDR1 SEHNR, CDR2 FQNEAQ (reference sequence). This CDR3 spans 15 amino acids. DNA of the CDR3: TGTTCCAGCAGACCAAACACAGGGGACACCGGGGAGCTGTTTTTT. Amino acids: CSSRPNTGDTGELFF.

This chain joins TRBV6-1 and TRBJ1-2; the D gene is possibly TRBD1 (5 bases). The germline V and J ends were trimmed by 6 bases and 12 bases, with 23 bases remaining between them. Per the germline V gene, CDR1 is MNHNS and CDR2 is SASEGT. The CDR3 runs to 14 residues. The CDR3: CASRQARGGYKDTF. CDR3 DNA: TGTGCCAGCAGGCAGGCGAGGGGAGGCTATAAGGACACCTTC.

This clone has a handful of counts. CDR3: CASSLTQRYGYTF. The CDR3 region has the DNA TGTGCCAGCAGCTTAACCCAACGGTATGGCTACACCTTC. The rearrangement joins TRBV7-3 to TRBJ1-2; D is unresolved. The CDR3 runs 13 residues. The V end lost 0 bases, the J end lost 5 bases, and 7 bases lay between the germline ends. Germline-derived CDR1 and CDR2 are SGHTA and FQGTGA.

This chain joins TRBV11-3 and TRBJ2-1, with 9 bases that match TRBD1. CDR1 and CDR2 (germline): SGHNT, YENEEA. This CDR3 region has 16 residues. V was pared by 1 base and J by 4 bases, with 5 bases of the junction left unmatched. This chain's CDR3 is CASSLAGTGLYNEQFF. Here the CDR3 DNA reads TGTGCCAGCAGCTTAGCCGGGACAGGGTTGTACAATGAGCAGTTCTTC.

The sample holds a few counts of this clone. The chain combines TRBV6-6 with TRBJ1-2, with TRBD1 matching over 9 bases. V shed 6 bases, J shed 7 bases, and the junction held 9 bases outside the gene matches. The CDR3 sequence is 14 residues long. CDR1 MNHNY and CDR2 SVGAGI come from the germline V gene (reference sequence). CDR3 bases: TGTGCCAGCAGGAGGACAGGGGAAGATGGTGGCTACACCTTC. This encodes CASRRTGEDGGYTF.

The V gene is TRBV7-2, the J gene TRBJ2-1, with 8 bases lining up with TRBD2. The J segment lost 8 bases and the V segment lost 0 bases, leaving 12 bases of the junction unmatched. From germline, CDR1 is SGHTA and CDR2 FQGNSA. This CDR3 contains 17 residues. CDR3 sequence reads: CASSLALAGTLLYEQFF. CDR3 in DNA: TGTGCCAGCAGCTTAGCGCTAGCGGGTACCCTCTTGTATGAGCAGTTCTTC. The full variable domain, rest sourced from reference TRBV7-2 and TRBJ2-1, is GAGVSQSPSNKVTEKGKDVELRCDPISGHTALYWYRQSLGQGLEFLIYFQGNSAPDKSGLPSDRFSAERTGGSVSTLTIQRTQQEDSAVYLCASSLALAGTLLYEQFFGPGTRLTVL.

V is TRBV28 and J is TRBJ1-2; D possibly corresponds to TRBD1 (5 bases). In germline, CDR1 is MDHEN, CDR2 SYDVKM. The germline V and J ends were trimmed by 2 bases and 0 bases, with 10 bases remaining between them. This CDR3 spans 15 amino acids. CDR3 residues: CASSLGGTANYGYTF. The CDR3 nucleotides read TGTGCCAGCAGTTTAGGAGGGACCGCTAACTATGGCTACACCTTC.

The chain carries TRBV28 and TRBJ2-3; the match to TRBD2 covers 11 bases. Germline values: CDR1 MDHEN, CDR2 SYDVKM. This CDR3 has 18 amino acids. Unmatched junction bases numbered 8, after V lost 3 bases and J lost 0 bases. CDR3 coding DNA: TGTGCCAGCAGTTTGGCACTAGCGGGAGATCCTAGCACAGATACGCAGTATTTT. Translated: CASSLALAGDPSTDTQYF.

This CDR3 is CASSLGPGNNQPQHF. DNA for the CDR3: TGTGCCAGCAGCTTAGGGCCAGGGAATAATCAGCCCCAGCATTTT. This chain joins TRBV7-2 and TRBJ1-5; D perhaps matches TRBD1 (5 bases). Trimming stripped 1 base from V and 4 bases from J, with 11 bases between. The CDR3 spans 15 residues. The germline V gene has CDR1 SGHTA and CDR2 FQGNSA. Using reference TRBV7-2 and TRBJ1-5 for the parts outside the CDR3, the full variable domain is GAGVSQSPSNKVTEKGKDVELRCDPISGHTALYWYRQSLGQGLEFLIYFQGNSAPDKSGLPSDRFSAERTGGSVSTLTIQRTQQEDSAVYLCASSLGPGNNQPQHFGDGTRLSIL.

The genes are TRBV11-1 and TRBJ2-7; TRBD2 might be the D (6 bases). Trimming left V 2 bases short and J 3 bases short, with 11 bases between. Germline-derived CDR1 and CDR2 are SGHAT and FQDESV (reference sequence). The CDR3 spans 14 residues. CDR3 sequence (DNA): TGTGCCAGCAGCTTAAGGGCGGGGATCTACGAGCAGTACTTC. Translation gives CASSLRAGIYEQYF. Supplemented by reference TRBV11-1 and TRBJ2-7, the full variable domain reads EAEVAQSPRYKITEKSQAVAFWCDPISGHATLYWYRQILGQGPELLVQFQDESVVDDSQLPKDRFSAERLKGVDSTLKIQPAELGDSAMYLCASSLRAGIYEQYFGPGTRLTVT.

The V gene is TRBV7-9, the J gene TRBJ2-1, with TRBD1 matching 9 bases. The germline V gene encodes CDR1 SEHNR and CDR2 FQNEAQ (reference sequence). After removal of 5 bases from V and 6 bases from J, the junction contained 11 bases not matched to a gene. This CDR3 is built from 16 residues. CDR3 in DNA: TGTGCCAGCAGCCCCCCCGGGACAGGGACCTTCAATGAGCAGTTCTTC. It yields the protein CASSPPGTGTFNEQFF.

The chain joins TRBV15 to TRBJ2-1, with TRBD2 matching 11 bases. The J segment lost 0 bases and the V segment lost 1 base, leaving 5 bases of the junction unmatched. CDR1 is LNHNV, CDR2 YYDKDF, per germline (reference sequence). The CDR3 loop spans 18 amino acids. The CDR3 reads CATSRGGTSGASYNEQFF. CDR3 in DNA: TGTGCCACCAGCAGAGGGGGGACTAGCGGAGCCTCCTACAATGAGCAGTTCTTC.

This rearrangement joins TRBV4-1 to TRBJ2-1; 7 bases agree with TRBD2. The CDR3 has 15 amino acids. The junction had 7 bases not matched to a gene; V was cut back by 2 bases and J by 6 bases. CDR1 is MGHRA, CDR2 YSYEKL, per germline. The CDR3 bases are TGCGCCAGCAGCCAACCCGCGGGGAGGGGCAATGAGCAGTTCTTC. It specifies CASSQPAGRGNEQFF.

Here the CDR3 DNA reads TGCGCCAGCAGTGATGCAGGGGGCTTGGACGAGCAGTACTTC. Protein product: CASSDAGGLDEQYF. The rearrangement links TRBV10-2 to TRBJ2-7; TRBD1 agrees at 8 bases. Trimming at V came to 3 bases and at J to 5 bases, leaving 6 bases not matched to a gene. This CDR3 has 14 amino acids. The germline V gene encodes CDR1 WSHSY and CDR2 SAAADI.

The V gene is TRBV2, the J gene TRBJ2-3; 7 nucleotides match TRBD1. The ends lost 6 bases at V and 3 bases at J; junction bases unmatched: 3. The germline CDR1 and CDR2 sequences are SNHLY and FYNNEI. The CDR3 is made up of 13 amino acids. The CDR3 reads CASRGDSTDTQYF. The DNA for the CDR3 is TGTGCCAGCAGGGGGGACAGTACAGATACGCAGTATTTT.

The genes are TRBV5-8 and TRBJ2-3, with 8 bases aligning to TRBD2. The CDR3 consists of 16 residues. V was pared by 7 bases and J by 0 bases, with 10 bases of the junction left unmatched. Looked up from germline, CDR1 is SGHTS and CDR2 is YDEGEE. CDR3 region: CASDPRGGFSTDTQYF. In DNA, the CDR3 is TGTGCCAGCGACCCCCGGGGGGGCTTTAGCACAGATACGCAGTATTTT.

The chain joins TRBV5-1 to TRBJ2-7; the match to TRBD1 covers 12 bases. Losses at the gene ends were 1 base for V and 6 bases for J; bases not matched to a gene: 5. The CDR3 length is 15 residues. Germline V CDR1 and CDR2: SGHRS, YFSETQ. CDR3 residues: CASSLTGTGGVEQYF. In DNA, the CDR3 is TGCGCCAGCAGCTTGACCGGGACAGGGGGCGTCGAGCAGTACTTC.